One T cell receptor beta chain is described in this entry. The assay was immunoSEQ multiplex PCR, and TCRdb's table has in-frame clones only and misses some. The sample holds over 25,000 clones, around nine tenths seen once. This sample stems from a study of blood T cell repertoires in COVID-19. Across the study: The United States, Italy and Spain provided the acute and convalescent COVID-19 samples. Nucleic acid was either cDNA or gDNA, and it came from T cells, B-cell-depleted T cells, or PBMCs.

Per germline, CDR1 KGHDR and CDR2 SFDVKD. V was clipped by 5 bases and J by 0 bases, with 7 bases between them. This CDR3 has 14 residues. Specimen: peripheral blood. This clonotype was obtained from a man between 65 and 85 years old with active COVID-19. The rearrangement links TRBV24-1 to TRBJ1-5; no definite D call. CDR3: CATSGQTSNQPQHF. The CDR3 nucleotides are TGTGCCACCAGTGGACAAACTAGCAATCAGCCCCAGCATTTT.